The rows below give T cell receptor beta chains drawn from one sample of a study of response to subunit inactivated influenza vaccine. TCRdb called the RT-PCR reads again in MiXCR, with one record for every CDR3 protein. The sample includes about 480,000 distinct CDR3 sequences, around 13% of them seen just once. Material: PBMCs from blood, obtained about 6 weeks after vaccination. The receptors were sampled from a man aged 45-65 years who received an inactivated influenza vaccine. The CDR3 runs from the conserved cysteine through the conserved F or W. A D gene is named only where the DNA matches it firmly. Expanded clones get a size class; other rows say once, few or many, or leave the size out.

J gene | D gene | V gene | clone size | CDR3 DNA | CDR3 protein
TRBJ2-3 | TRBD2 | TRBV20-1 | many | TGCAGTGCTACCAGCGGGGGATCAACAGATACGCAGTATTTT | CSATSGGSTDTQYF
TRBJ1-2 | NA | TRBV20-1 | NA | TGCAGTGCTAGAGATCTCGTGGCTCGCCGTAACTATGGCTACACCTTC | CSARDLVARRNYGYTF
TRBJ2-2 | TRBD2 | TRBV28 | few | TGTGCCAGCAGGGCGGGAGCCGGGGAGCTGTTTTTT | CASRAGAGELFF
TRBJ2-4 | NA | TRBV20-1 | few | TGCAGTGCTGATGACAGAGGAAAAAACATTCAGTACTTC | CSADDRGKNIQYF
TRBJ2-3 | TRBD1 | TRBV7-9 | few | TGTGCCAGCAGCTCCTCCGGGACAGATGCAGATACGCAGTATTTT | CASSSSGTDADTQYF
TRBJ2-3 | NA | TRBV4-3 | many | TGCGCCAGCAGCCCCACCCTAGGTCTGACAGATACGCAGTATTTT | CASSPTLGLTDTQYF
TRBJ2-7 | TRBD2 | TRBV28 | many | TGTGCCAGCAGTTCGTTAGCGGGAGGCATCTACGAGCAGTACTTC | CASSSLAGGIYEQYF
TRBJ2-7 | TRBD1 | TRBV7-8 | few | TGTGCCAGCAGCTCGGACAGGGGAATCGAGCAGTACTTC | CASSSDRGIEQYF
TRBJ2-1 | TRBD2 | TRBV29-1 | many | TGCAGCGTCAGAGGGAGCGGGAGGATCGGCTACAATGAGCAGTTCTTC | CSVRGSGRIGYNEQFF
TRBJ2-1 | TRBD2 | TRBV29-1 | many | TGCAGCGTTTGGGGGACTAGCGGGATAACCACCAACGGGGAGCAGTTCTTC | CSVWGTSGITTNGEQFF
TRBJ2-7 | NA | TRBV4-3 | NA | TGCGCCAGCAGCCATCGGCTAGCTTACGAGCAGTACTTC | CASSHRLAYEQYF
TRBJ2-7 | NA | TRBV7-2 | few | TGTGCCAGCAGCCCCGGACGTGGGAGTATGGGGGAGCAGTACTTC | CASSPGRGSMGEQYF
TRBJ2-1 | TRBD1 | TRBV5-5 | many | TGTGCCAGCAGCTCGACAGGGAATGAGCAGTTCTTC | CASSSTGNEQFF
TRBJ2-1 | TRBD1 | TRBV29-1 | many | TGCAGCGTGGCGTTAGGACAGGGGGGGGCTGAGCAGTTCTTC | CSVALGQGGAEQFF
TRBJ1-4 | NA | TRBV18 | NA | TGTGCCAGCTCACTAGATACAAATGAAAAACTGTTTTTT | CASSLDTNEKLFF
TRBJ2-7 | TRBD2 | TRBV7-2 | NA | TGTGCCAGCAGCGAGTTTAGCGGGGGGGACTACGAGCAGTACTTC | CASSEFSGGDYEQYF
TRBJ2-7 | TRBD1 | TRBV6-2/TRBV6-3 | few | TGTGCCAGCAGTTACGCAGACAGGGCTTCCTACGAGCAGTACTTC | CASSYADRASYEQYF
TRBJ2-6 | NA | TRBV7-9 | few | TGTGCCAGCAGCGCGAGGGAGATGGATGGGGCCAACGTCCTGACTTTC | CASSAREMDGANVLTF
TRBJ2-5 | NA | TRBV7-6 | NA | TGTGCCAGCAGCTTAGCGTTTGTCAGGCGCAGCCAAGAGACCCAGTACTTC | CASSLAFVRRSQETQYF
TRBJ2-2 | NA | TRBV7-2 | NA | TGTGCCAGCAGCTTAGGATCAGGCAGGGACTTTTCCGGGGAGCTGTTTTTT | CASSLGSGRDFSGELFF
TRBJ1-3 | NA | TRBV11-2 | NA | TGTGCCACGCGCGGGGCGAGCTCTGGAAACACCATATATTTT | CATRGASSGNTIYF
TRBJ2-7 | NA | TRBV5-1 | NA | TGCGCCAGCACGGACTCCCGCGAGCAGTACTTC | CASTDSREQYF